Detailed here is one T cell receptor beta chain. Its antigen is still unknown. V dropped 4 bases and J dropped 2 bases, with 12 bases sitting between them. Germline V gene data show CDR1 as SNHLY and CDR2 as FYNNEI. This CDR3 is built from 15 residues. The sample comes from a study of T cell responses to AZD1222 COVID-19 vaccine. Study-wide points: Clonal diversity was possibly underestimated, and the donors were mostly white British, with more females.

Assay: immunoSEQ multiplex PCR; the TCRdb copy retains only in-frame clones and omits some. Found here are 60,000 or so clones, 80% to 90% of them singletons; the top ten hold 20%. This chain links TRBV2 with TRBJ2-1; the D gene is possibly TRBD1 (5 bases). Sample: peripheral blood, taken on day 0 of AZD1222 vaccination. This clonotype was sampled from an adult in good health. CDR3 loop: CASSVQDPAYNEQFF. The CDR3 DNA reads as TGTGCCAGCAGTGTACAGGACCCAGCCTACAATGAGCAGTTCTTC.